This T cell receptor (beta chain) was sequenced in a study of T and B cells in COVID-19 patients. The study, taken as a whole, reports: Clonality of TRB repertoires was high in active COVID-19; recovery brought above-healthy diversity and richness.

Each TRB amplification used roughly 220-550 ng of genomic DNA from blood. This clonotype was seen only a few times. As yet, its antigen is unknown. CDR3 length equals 12 residues. The germline V gene has CDR1 MNHNY and CDR2 SVGAGI (reference sequence). V lost 6 bases, J lost 3 bases, and 8 bases lay in between. BIOMED2 TRB-A/B primer pools were used in multiplex TRB PCR. TCRdb reanalysed the multiplex PCR reads using MiXCR and keeps one entry per CDR3 protein. The table lists 6,000 to 7,500 distinct CDR3 sequences, approximately 22% of them singletons. The sequenced sample consisted of blood. This receptor was identified in a human donor who had recovered from COVID-19. This sequence joins TRBV6-6 and TRBJ1-1; a possible D gene is TRBD1 (5 bases). CDR3 sequence (DNA): TGTGCCAGCAGACTGGGGGACACTGAAGCTTTCTTT. It encodes CASRLGDTEAFF.